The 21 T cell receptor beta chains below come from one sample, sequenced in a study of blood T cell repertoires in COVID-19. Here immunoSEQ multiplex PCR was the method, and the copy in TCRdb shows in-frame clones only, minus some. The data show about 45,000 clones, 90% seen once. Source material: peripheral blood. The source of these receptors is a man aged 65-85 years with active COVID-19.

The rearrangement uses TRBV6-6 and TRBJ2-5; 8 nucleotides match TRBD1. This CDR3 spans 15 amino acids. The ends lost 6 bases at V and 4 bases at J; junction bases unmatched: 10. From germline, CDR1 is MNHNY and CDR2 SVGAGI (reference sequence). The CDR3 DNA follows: TGTGCCAGCAGGTCCGGACAGGGTACGGTAGAGACCCAGTACTTC. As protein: CASRSGQGTVETQYF.

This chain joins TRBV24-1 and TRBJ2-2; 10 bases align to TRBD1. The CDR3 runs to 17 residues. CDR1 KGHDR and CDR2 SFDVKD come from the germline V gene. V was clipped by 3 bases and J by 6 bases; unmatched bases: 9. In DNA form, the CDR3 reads TGTGCCACCAGTGATCCCTGGGGGACAGGGGAAGCCGGGGAGCTGTTTTTT. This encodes CATSDPWGTGEAGELFF.

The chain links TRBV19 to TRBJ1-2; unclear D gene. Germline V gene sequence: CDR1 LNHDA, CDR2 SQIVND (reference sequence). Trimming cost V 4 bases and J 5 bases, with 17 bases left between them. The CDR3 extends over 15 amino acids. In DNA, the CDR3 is TGTGCCAGTAGTAGGCCCGGGGATTTGGATTATGGCTACACCTTC. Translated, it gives CASSRPGDLDYGYTF.

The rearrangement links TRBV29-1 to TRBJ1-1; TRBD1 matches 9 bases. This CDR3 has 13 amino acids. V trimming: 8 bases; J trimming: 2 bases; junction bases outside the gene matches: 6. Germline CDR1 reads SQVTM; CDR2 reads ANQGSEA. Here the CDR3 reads CSLLDRGNTEAFF. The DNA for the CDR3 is TGCAGCCTGCTGGACAGGGGAAACACTGAAGCTTTCTTT. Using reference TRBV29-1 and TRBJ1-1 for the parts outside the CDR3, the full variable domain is SAVISQKPSRDICQRGTSLTIQCQVDSQVTMMFWYRQQPGQSLTLIATANQGSEATYESGFVIDKFPISRPNLTFSTLTVSNMSPEDSSIYLCSLLDRGNTEAFFGQGTRLTVV.

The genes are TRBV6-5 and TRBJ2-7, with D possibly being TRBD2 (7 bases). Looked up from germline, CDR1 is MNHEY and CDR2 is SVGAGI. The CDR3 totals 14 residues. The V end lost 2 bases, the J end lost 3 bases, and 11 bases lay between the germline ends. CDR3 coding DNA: TGTGCCAGCAGTTACAGGGGGGGACACTACGAGCAGTACTTC. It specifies CASSYRGGHYEQYF.

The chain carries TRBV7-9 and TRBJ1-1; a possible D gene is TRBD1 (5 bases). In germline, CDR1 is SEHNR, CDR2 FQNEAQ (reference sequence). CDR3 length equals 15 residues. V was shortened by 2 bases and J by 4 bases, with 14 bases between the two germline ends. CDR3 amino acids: CASSLRGPTGTEAFF. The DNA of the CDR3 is TGTGCCAGCAGCTTAAGGGGCCCAACCGGCACTGAAGCTTTCTTT.

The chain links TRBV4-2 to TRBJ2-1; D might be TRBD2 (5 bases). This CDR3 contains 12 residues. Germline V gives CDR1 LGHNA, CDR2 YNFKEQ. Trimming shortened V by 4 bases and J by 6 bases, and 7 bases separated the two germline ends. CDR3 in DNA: TGTGCCAGCAGCCGGACTGGCAATGAGCAGTTCTTC. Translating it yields CASSRTGNEQFF.

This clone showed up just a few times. In nucleotides, the CDR3 is TGTGCCAGCAGCTCGACAGGTTTCTACGAGCAGTACTTC. Encoded protein: CASSSTGFYEQYF. J is TRBJ2-7 and V is TRBV5-5; tentatively, D is TRBD1 (6 bases). The CDR3 extends over 13 amino acids. CDR1 SGHKS and CDR2 YYEKEE come from the germline V gene (reference sequence). Trimming removed 3 bases from V and 3 bases from J, with 10 bases in between.

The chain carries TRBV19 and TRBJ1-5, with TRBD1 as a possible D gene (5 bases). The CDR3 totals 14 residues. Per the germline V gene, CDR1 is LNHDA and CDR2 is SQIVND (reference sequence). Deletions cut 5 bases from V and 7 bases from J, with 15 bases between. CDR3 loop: CASSLRTRPQPQHF. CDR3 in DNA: TGTGCCAGTAGTCTCCGGACACGGCCCCAGCCCCAGCATTTT.

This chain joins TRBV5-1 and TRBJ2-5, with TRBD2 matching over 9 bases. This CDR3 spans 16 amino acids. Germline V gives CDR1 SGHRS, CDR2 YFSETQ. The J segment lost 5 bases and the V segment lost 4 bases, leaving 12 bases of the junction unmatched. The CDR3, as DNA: TGCGCCAGCAGCCTACAGGCGGGGGGGCTTTTGGAGACCCAGTACTTC. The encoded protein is CASSLQAGGLLETQYF.

The CDR3 bases are TGTGCCAGCAGCTTAGCGGCGGTTAGCGGGGGCCAGAACACCGGGGAGCTGTTTTTT. It specifies CASSLAAVSGGQNTGELFF. V usage is TRBV7-2 and J usage is TRBJ2-2, with TRBD2 matching 9 bases. The CDR3 is 19 amino acids. The V and J ends lost 0 bases and 1 base, in that order; junction bases with no gene match: 9. Germline CDR1 SGHTA, CDR2 FQGNSA.

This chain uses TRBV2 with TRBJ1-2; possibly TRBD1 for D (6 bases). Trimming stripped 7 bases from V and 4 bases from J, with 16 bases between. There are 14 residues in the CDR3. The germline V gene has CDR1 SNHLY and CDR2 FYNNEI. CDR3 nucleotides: TGTGCCAGCACGGGACACCCCGGGACCTATGGCTACACCTTC. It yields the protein CASTGHPGTYGYTF.

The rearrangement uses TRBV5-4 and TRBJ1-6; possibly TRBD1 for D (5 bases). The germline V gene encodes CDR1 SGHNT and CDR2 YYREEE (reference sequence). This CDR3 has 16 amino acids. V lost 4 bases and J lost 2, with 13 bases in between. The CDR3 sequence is CASSPAGGTYNSPLHF. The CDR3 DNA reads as TGTGCCAGCAGCCCCGCGGGGGGGACCTATAATTCACCCCTCCACTTT.

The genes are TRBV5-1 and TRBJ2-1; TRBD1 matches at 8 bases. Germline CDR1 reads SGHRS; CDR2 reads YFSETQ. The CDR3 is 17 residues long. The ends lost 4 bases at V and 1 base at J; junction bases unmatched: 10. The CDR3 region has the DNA TGCGCCAGCAGCGGTGGACAGGGCTATTGGTCCTACAATGAGCAGTTCTTC. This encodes CASSGGQGYWSYNEQFF.

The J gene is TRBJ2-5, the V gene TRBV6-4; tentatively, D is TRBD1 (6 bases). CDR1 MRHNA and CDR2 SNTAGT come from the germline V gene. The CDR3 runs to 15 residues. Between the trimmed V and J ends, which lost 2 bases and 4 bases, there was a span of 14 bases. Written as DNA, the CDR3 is TGTGCCAGCAGTGACCCACAGGGTAGGGTAGAGACCCAGTACTTC. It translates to CASSDPQGRVETQYF.

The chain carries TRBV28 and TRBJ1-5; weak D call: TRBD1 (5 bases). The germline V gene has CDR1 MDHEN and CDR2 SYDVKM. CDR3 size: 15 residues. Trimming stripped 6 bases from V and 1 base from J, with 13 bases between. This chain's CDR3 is CASRGRGGSNQPQHF. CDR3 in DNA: TGTGCCAGCAGAGGGAGGGGAGGAAGCAATCAGCCCCAGCATTTT.

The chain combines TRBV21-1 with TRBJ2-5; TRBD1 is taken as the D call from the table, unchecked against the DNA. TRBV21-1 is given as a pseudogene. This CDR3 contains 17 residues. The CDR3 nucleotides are TGTGCCAGCAGCAAAGAGTCAGGGACAGGGGGATCAGAGACCCAGTACTTC. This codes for CASSKESGTGGSETQYF.

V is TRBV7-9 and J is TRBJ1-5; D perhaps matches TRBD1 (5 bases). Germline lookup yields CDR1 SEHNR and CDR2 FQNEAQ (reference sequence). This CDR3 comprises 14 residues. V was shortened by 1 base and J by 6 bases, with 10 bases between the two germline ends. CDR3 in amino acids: CASSLGGGFQPQHF. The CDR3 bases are TGTGCCAGCAGCTTAGGGGGGGGTTTTCAGCCCCAGCATTTT.

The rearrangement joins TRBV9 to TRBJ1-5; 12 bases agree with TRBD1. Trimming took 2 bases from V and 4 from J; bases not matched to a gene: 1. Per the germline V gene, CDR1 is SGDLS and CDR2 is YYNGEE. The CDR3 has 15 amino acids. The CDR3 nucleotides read TGTGCCAGCAGCGTGGGACAGGGGGCGAATCAGCCCCAGCATTTT. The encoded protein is CASSVGQGANQPQHF. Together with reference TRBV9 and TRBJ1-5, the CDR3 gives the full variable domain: DSGVTQTPKHLITATGQRVTLRCSPRSGDLSVYWYQQSLDQGLQFLIQYYNGEERAKGNILERFSAQQFPDLHSELNLSSLELGDSALYFCASSVGQGANQPQHFGDGTRLSIL.

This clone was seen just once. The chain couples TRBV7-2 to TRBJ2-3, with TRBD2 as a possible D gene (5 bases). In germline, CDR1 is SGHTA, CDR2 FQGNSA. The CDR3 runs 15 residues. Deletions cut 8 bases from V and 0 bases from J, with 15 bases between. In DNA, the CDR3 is TGTGCCAGCCGTGTAGCGCGTACTAGCACAGATACGCAGTATTTT. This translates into CASRVARTSTDTQYF. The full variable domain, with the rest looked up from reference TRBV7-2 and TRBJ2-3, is GAGVSQSPSNKVTEKGKDVELRCDPISGHTALYWYRQSLGQGLEFLIYFQGNSAPDKSGLPSDRFSAERTGGSVSTLTIQRTQQEDSAVYLCASRVARTSTDTQYFGPGTRLTVL.

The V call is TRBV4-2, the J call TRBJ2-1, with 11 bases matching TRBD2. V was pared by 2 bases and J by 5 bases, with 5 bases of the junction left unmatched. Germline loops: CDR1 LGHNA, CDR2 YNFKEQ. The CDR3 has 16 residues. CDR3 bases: TGTGCCAGCAGCCAACAACTAGCGGGAGTTCACAATGAGCAGTTCTTC. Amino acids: CASSQQLAGVHNEQFF.